This T cell receptor (beta chain) emerged from a study of cytomegalovirus exposure and HLA in healthy donors. Overall study results and limits: Researchers catalogued over 150 TCR beta chains as cytomegalovirus-associated.

Sequencing was performed with immunoSEQ multiplex PCR; in TCRdb, only in-frame clones are kept and a portion is missing. The table has about 180,000 clones, roughly nine tenths seen once. V was clipped by 7 bases and J by 2 bases; unmatched bases: 8. This CDR3 has 17 amino acids. Germline loops: CDR1 SNHLY, CDR2 FYNNEI. As for this clone: Its cognate antigen is unknown.

The V call is TRBV2, the J call TRBJ2-7, with 16 bases matching TRBD2. Specimen: PBMCs. This TCR was sampled from a young man in good health and CMV-seropositive. The CDR3 nucleotides read TGTGCCAGCACCCCGGGACTAGCGGGAGGGGGCCCCTACGAGCAGTACTTC. Amino acid sequence: CASTPGLAGGGPYEQYF.